This T cell receptor (beta chain) was captured in a study of blood T cell repertoires in COVID-19. CDR1 SGHNT and CDR2 YYREEE come from the germline V gene (reference sequence). J was trimmed by 5 bases and V by 0 bases; bases with no gene match: 2. This CDR3 has 15 residues. As processed by the authors: From reference gene primer amplification, estimates of nucleated cell counts were derived. The table came from immunoSEQ multiplex PCR; TCRdb's copy has only in-frame clones and leaves some out. D and trimming come from the DNA, and the V and J calls and clone size come from that table. Of 150,000 to 200,000 clones in the sample, roughly 87% were seen once. Two negative PCRs, clearance, or symptom resolution characterized the recovered Cohort 3 donors.

The chain couples TRBV5-4 to TRBJ2-1; 10 nucleotides agree with TRBD1. The origin of this receptor is a man over 45 who had recovered from COVID-19. The material sequenced was PBMCs or T cells enriched from blood (not recorded which). In nucleotides, the CDR3 is TGTGCCAGCAGCTTGGACGGACAGGGGGACAATGAGCAGTTCTTC. This codes for CASSLDGQGDNEQFF.